This entry lists 22 T cell receptor beta chains sequenced from one sample in a study of tumor-infiltrating lymphocytes in localized non-small cell lung cancer (dated by TCRdb to the early 2020s). Library prep was done by the immunoSEQ multiplex PCR assay. TCRdb mirrors the immuneACCESS table, restricted to in-frame sequences. Some clones are absent from its copies; in checked studies, under half trace to an unresolved V gene, and the reason for the others is unknown. The table for this sample lists some 22,000 clones; just under 70% of them were counted only once. Roughly 14% of the sample rests with the top ten. Sequenced sample: lung tumor tissue. All receptors come from a human donor with non-small cell lung cancer.

The V and J genes are TRBV2 and TRBJ2-1; D uncertain. V dropped 4 bases and J dropped 0 bases, with 7 bases sitting between them. Germline CDR1 and CDR2: SNHLY and FYNNEI. CDR3 length: 14 amino acids. For the CDR3, the DNA is TGTGCCAGCAGTGCTGACATCTCCTACAATGAGCAGTTCTTC. It is translated as CASSADISYNEQFF.

This chain links TRBV16 with TRBJ2-7, with TRBD1 matching 11 bases. Per germline, CDR1 KGHSY and CDR2 FQNENV. This CDR3 contains 16 residues. Germline trimming cut 0 bases from V and 3 bases from J; bases unmatched to any gene: 4. Here the CDR3 reads CASSQSVGTGGYEQYF. The DNA for the CDR3 is TGTGCCAGCAGCCAATCTGTAGGGACAGGGGGCTACGAGCAGTACTTC.

The V and J genes are TRBV7-9 and TRBJ2-3; D unclear. With 5 bases removed from V and 1 base from J, the gap between germline ends came to 4 bases. The germline gives CDR1 SEHNR, CDR2 FQNEAQ (reference sequence). The length of the CDR3 is 12 residues. The CDR3 sequence: CASSRGTDTQYF. CDR3 coding DNA: TGTGCCAGCAGCCGAGGCACAGATACGCAGTATTTT.

The chain is built from TRBV18 and TRBJ2-5, with D unresolved. V was clipped by 3 bases and J by 2 bases, with 7 bases between them. The CDR3 length is 13 residues. Germline V lookup: CDR1 KGHSH, CDR2 LQKENI. In DNA form, the CDR3 reads TGTGCCAGCTCACCTTTTCCTCAAGAGACCCAGTACTTC. Amino acid sequence: CASSPFPQETQYF.

The rearrangement links TRBV19 to TRBJ1-1, with TRBD1 identical over 7 bases. V gave up 6 bases and J gave up 2 bases; unmatched junction bases: 9. This CDR3 has 15 amino acids. Germline CDR1 reads LNHDA; CDR2 reads SQIVND (reference sequence). The CDR3 DNA is TGTGCCAGTAGGCCGGGGACAGCTCAAAACACTGAAGCTTTCTTT. Protein sequence: CASRPGTAQNTEAFF.

The chain is built from TRBV6-1 and TRBJ1-3; tentatively, D is TRBD1 (5 bases). V was shortened by 1 base and J by 4 bases, with 11 bases between the two germline ends. The CDR3 covers 15 residues. The germline V gene has CDR1 MNHNS and CDR2 SASEGT. Here the CDR3 reads CASSEVLWGGNTIYF. The DNA for the CDR3 is TGTGCCAGCAGTGAAGTCCTCTGGGGGGGAAACACCATATATTTT.

In its sample, this clone was seen a few times. The genes are TRBV7-2 and TRBJ2-1, with 13 bases fitting TRBD2. The CDR3 runs to 17 residues. CDR1 and CDR2 from the germline V gene are SGHTA and FQGNSA. Trimming at V came to 1 base and at J to 7 bases, leaving 7 bases not matched to a gene. The CDR3 loop reads CASSLVLAGGPGNEQFF. The CDR3 DNA reads TGTGCCAGCAGCTTAGTACTAGCGGGAGGGCCGGGTAATGAGCAGTTCTTC. The variable domain in full, with the rest retrieved from reference TRBV7-2 and TRBJ2-1, is GAGVSQSPSNKVTEKGKDVELRCDPISGHTALYWYRQSLGQGLEFLIYFQGNSAPDKSGLPSDRFSAERTGGSVSTLTIQRTQQEDSAVYLCASSLVLAGGPGNEQFFGPGTRLTVL.

V gene TRBV5-4 combines with J gene TRBJ1-2; D is perhaps TRBD1 (6 bases). Germline V lookup: CDR1 SGHNT, CDR2 YYREEE (reference sequence). This CDR3 is 13 amino acids long. Between the trimmed V and J ends, which lost 2 bases and 10 bases, there was a span of 15 bases. The CDR3 bases are TGTGCCAGCAGCTTTGGACAGCAAATAGACTACACCTTC. Translated: CASSFGQQIDYTF.

This clone was detected only once. The chain combines TRBV7-3 with TRBJ2-1; 8 positions agree with TRBD2. V was pared by 4 bases and J by 4 bases, with 3 bases of the junction left unmatched. Germline V gene data show CDR1 as SGHTA and CDR2 as FQGTGA. This CDR3 has 14 amino acids. CDR3 nucleotide sequence: TGTGCCAGCAGCTCCACTAGCGGATACAATGAGCAGTTCTTC. Translating gives CASSSTSGYNEQFF.

The rearrangement joins TRBV10-2 to TRBJ1-5, with no clear D. The germline V gene has CDR1 WSHSY and CDR2 SAAADI. V lost 8 bases and J 2 bases, leaving 10 bases between the germline ends. The CDR3 length is 13 residues. CDR3 sequence reads: CASQRQGNQPQHF. The CDR3 DNA reads as TGCGCCAGCCAAAGGCAGGGCAATCAGCCCCAGCATTTT.

Here the CDR3 reads CASSPGLPGNTIYF. The CDR3, as DNA: TGTGCCAGCAGCCCGGGACTACCAGGAAACACCATATATTTT. This rearrangement joins TRBV7-9 to TRBJ1-3; possibly TRBD1 for D (5 bases). CDR3 length equals 14 residues. V was pared by 5 bases and J by 4 bases, with 12 bases between. The germline gives CDR1 SEHNR, CDR2 FQNEAQ (reference sequence).

This chain uses TRBV11-2 with TRBJ2-1, with 7 bases lining up with TRBD2. Germline trimming cut 5 bases from V and 10 bases from J; bases unmatched to any gene: 14. The CDR3 is made up of 15 amino acids. Germline V gene sequence: CDR1 SGHAT, CDR2 FQNNGV. This chain's CDR3 is CASSPQGGAPREQFF. The CDR3 DNA reads TGTGCCAGCAGCCCCCAGGGAGGGGCCCCCCGAGAGCAGTTCTTC.

This chain links TRBV19 with TRBJ1-1, with 11 bases aligning to TRBD1. Germline trimming cut 3 bases from V and 5 bases from J; bases unmatched to any gene: 8. The CDR3 is made up of 16 amino acids. Germline V gene sequence: CDR1 LNHDA, CDR2 SQIVND (reference sequence). The chain's CDR3 is CASSIGQGASRTEAFF. The CDR3 bases are TGTGCCAGTAGTATCGGACAGGGGGCGTCTCGTACTGAAGCTTTCTTT.

This clone has only a few counts. This sequence joins TRBV7-8 and TRBJ2-7; perhaps TRBD2 as D (6 bases). Per the germline V gene, CDR1 is SGHVS and CDR2 is FQNEAQ. The CDR3 totals 14 residues. Trimming left V 2 bases short and J 3 bases short, with 11 bases between. The chain's CDR3 is CASSLLEGNYEQYF. In nucleotides, the CDR3 is TGTGCCAGCAGCTTATTGGAGGGTAACTACGAGCAGTACTTC.

Only a few counts were recorded for this clone. The chain carries TRBV7-2 and TRBJ2-7; 7 nucleotides agree with TRBD2. After removal of 1 base from V and 2 bases from J, the junction contained 14 bases not matched to a gene. This CDR3 contains 18 residues. CDR1 SGHTA and CDR2 FQGNSA come from the germline V gene. CDR3 coding DNA: TGTGCCAGCAGCTTAGTCGGGTCTAGCGGATCGGAGGCCTACGAGCAGTACTTC. Translated, it gives CASSLVGSSGSEAYEQYF.

V usage is TRBV1 and J usage is TRBJ2-7; the table's D call TRBD1 went unverified against the DNA. TRBV1 is given as a pseudogene. This CDR3 comprises 19 residues. The CDR3 DNA sequence: TGCACCAGCAGCCAAGCGGGGGACAGGCTACACCGGGTTTCCTACGAGCAGTACTTC. Protein sequence: CTSSQAGDRLHRVSYEQYF.

The chain couples TRBV19 to TRBJ1-1; no firm D call. Trimming removed 4 bases at V and 0 bases at J, with 6 bases between. Looked up from germline, CDR1 is LNHDA and CDR2 is SQIVND (reference sequence). CDR3 length equals 13 residues. In DNA, the CDR3 is TGTGCCAGTAGTAGCCGGGTGAACACTGAAGCTTTCTTT. Protein sequence: CASSSRVNTEAFF.

The V call is TRBV5-1, the J call TRBJ2-3, with 8 bases aligning to TRBD2. The CDR3 totals 15 residues. Germline V gene sequence: CDR1 SGHRS, CDR2 YFSETQ. The V gene end was trimmed by 6 bases and the J gene end by 4 bases; junction bases not matched to a gene: 10. The CDR3 is CASTHSGSTADTQYF. The CDR3, as DNA: TGCGCCAGCACCCACAGCGGGAGTACCGCAGATACGCAGTATTTT.

J is TRBJ1-1 and V is TRBV6-1, with 8 bases fitting TRBD1. J was trimmed by 9 bases and V by 6 bases; bases with no gene match: 9. Germline V gene sequence: CDR1 MNHNS, CDR2 SASEGT. CDR3 length: 13 residues. The CDR3 here is CASRATGTGKAFF. CDR3 nucleotide sequence: TGTGCCAGCAGAGCTACCGGGACAGGAAAAGCTTTCTTT.

This clone showed up just a few times. The germline gene is not matched at one end of the junction; a read error may be the cause. The genes are TRBV28 and TRBJ2-7; TRBD2 matches at 10 bases. The CDR3 contains 14 residues. Germline CDR1 reads MDHEN; CDR2 reads SYDVKM. The CDR3 is CASRLSSGSYEQYF. CDR3 in DNA: TGTGCCAGCAGGTTATCTAGCGGGAGTTACGAGCAGTACTTC.

The V gene is TRBV19, the J gene TRBJ1-2; D possibly corresponds to TRBD1 (5 bases). The CDR3 has 17 residues. Trimming stripped 7 bases from V and 1 base from J, with 22 bases between. Germline V lookup: CDR1 LNHDA, CDR2 SQIVND (reference sequence). CDR3 DNA sequence: TGTGCCAGTAAGAGCTTGAGGGGTCGGCGTAATAACTATGGCTACACCTTC. Protein sequence: CASKSLRGRRNNYGYTF.

A single count supports this clone. The chain uses TRBV7-9 and TRBJ1-3; TRBD1 is a possible D gene (6 bases). This CDR3 is 15 amino acids long. V shed 6 bases and J shed 3 bases, with 15 bases lying between them. From germline, CDR1 is SEHNR and CDR2 FQNEAQ (reference sequence). The CDR3 loop is CASSLAGAVGNTIYF. The CDR3 coding sequence is TGTGCCAGCAGTCTTGCAGGGGCGGTTGGAAACACCATATATTTT. Variable domain in full (rest from reference TRBV7-9 and TRBJ1-3): DTGVSQNPRHKITKRGQNVTFRCDPISEHNRLYWYRQTLGQGPEFLTYFQNEAQLEKSRLLSDRFSAERPKGSFSTLEIQRTEQGDSAMYLCASSLAGAVGNTIYFGEGSWLTVV.